Below, 11 T cell receptor beta chains from the same sample are listed, as sequenced in a study of T-cell reconstitution after alpha-beta-depleted transplantation in children. The authors prepared the TCRbeta library with unique molecular identifiers. TCRdb called the PCR reads again in MiXCR, with one record for every CDR3 protein. This sample carries around 500,000 distinct CDR3 sequences, roughly an eighth of them seen once, and the ten largest clones take about 5%. The source material was PBMCs from the stem cell graft donor, sampled from the stem cell graft. The source of these receptors is a human donor who donated a stem cell graft to a child with combined immunodeficiency.

The chain recombines TRBV7-9 with TRBJ2-5, with 10 positions matching TRBD2. Unmatched junction bases numbered 9, after V lost 5 bases and J lost 3 bases. In germline, CDR1 is SEHNR, CDR2 FQNEAQ (reference sequence). The CDR3 loop spans 16 amino acids. The CDR3 protein is CASSPTLAGVEETQYF. The CDR3 nucleotides are TGTGCCAGCAGCCCGACCCTAGCGGGAGTTGAAGAGACCCAGTACTTC.

The J gene is TRBJ2-1, the V gene TRBV10-3, with a weak D call TRBD2 (6 bases). Germline V gene data show CDR1 as ENHRY and CDR2 as SYGVKD. The germline V and J ends were trimmed by 7 bases and 9 bases, with 13 bases remaining between them. The CDR3 has 12 residues. The CDR3: CAIIGSLGEQFF. In DNA, the CDR3 is TGTGCCATCATCGGGAGTTTGGGTGAGCAGTTCTTC.

This clonotype appeared a few times. The V and J genes are TRBV24-1 and TRBJ2-2; 7 bases agree with TRBD2. This CDR3 is built from 16 residues. The germline gives CDR1 KGHDR, CDR2 SFDVKD. The ends lost 0 bases at V and 4 bases at J; junction bases unmatched: 4. The CDR3 protein is CATSDLSSGPTGELFF. The CDR3 coding sequence is TGTGCCACCAGTGATTTGTCTAGCGGACCCACCGGGGAGCTGTTTTTT.

This clonotype was observed a few times. The chain couples TRBV29-1 to TRBJ2-7, with D perhaps TRBD2 (6 bases). V was shortened by 3 bases and J by 0 bases, with 12 bases between the two germline ends. CDR1 is SQVTM and CDR2 is ANQGSEA in the germline V gene. The CDR3 contains 14 residues. The DNA for the CDR3 is TGCAGCGTTGATTCCGGGACTGGCTCCTACGAGCAGTACTTC. Translated, it gives CSVDSGTGSYEQYF.

This clonotype was recorded a few times. The V and J genes are TRBV12-3 or TRBV12-4 and TRBJ2-7; no clear D gene. This CDR3 spans 12 amino acids. V was trimmed by 6 bases and J by 6 bases, leaving 12 bases between them. The DNA for the CDR3 is TGTGCCAGCAGGTCTCTCGGGCCCGAGCAGTACTTC. It is translated as CASRSLGPEQYF.

This clonotype was found a few times. CDR3 coding DNA: TGCGCCAGCAGCCAAACAGGGCCGGGAACGCTCGAGAACACTGAAGCTTTCTTT. It is translated as CASSQTGPGTLENTEAFF. The genes are TRBV5-1 and TRBJ1-1; D may be TRBD1 (6 bases). V was trimmed by 4 bases and J by 1 base, leaving 23 bases between them. The germline V gene has CDR1 SGHRS and CDR2 YFSETQ. The CDR3 length is 18 residues.

This sequence joins TRBV6-5 and TRBJ2-1; D not resolved. There are 13 residues in the CDR3. Germline assignment: CDR1 MNHEY and CDR2 SVGAGI. V shed 2 bases and J shed 8 bases, with 10 bases lying between them. The CDR3 loop is CASSYPSGDEQFF. In nucleotides, the CDR3 is TGTGCCAGCAGTTACCCATCTGGCGATGAGCAGTTCTTC.

This clonotype was counted ten times or more. V usage is TRBV6-2 or TRBV6-3 and J usage is TRBJ2-1; the match to TRBD1 covers 10 bases. The CDR3 contains 14 residues. Germline CDR1 and CDR2: MNHEY and SVGEGT. V lost 1 base to trimming and J lost 8 bases; unmatched junction nucleotides: 2. The CDR3 spells CASSYLGQGDEQFF. The CDR3 nucleotides read TGTGCCAGCAGTTACTTAGGACAGGGGGATGAGCAGTTCTTC.

The rearrangement uses TRBV20-1 and TRBJ1-2; D ambiguous. CDR3 length equals 15 residues. V gave up 0 bases and J gave up 4 bases, with 15 bases separating them. Germline CDR1 reads DFQATT; CDR2 reads SNEGSKA (reference sequence). This CDR3 reads CSARDLGPYGYGYTF. CDR3 bases: TGCAGTGCTAGAGATTTGGGCCCTTACGGCTATGGCTACACCTTC.

This clonotype was recorded a few times. The gene calls are TRBV30 and TRBJ2-7; D may be TRBD2 (5 bases). V dropped 4 bases and J dropped 2 bases, with 12 bases sitting between them. Germline V lookup: CDR1 GTSNPN, CDR2 SVGIG (reference sequence). The CDR3 is made up of 13 amino acids. CDR3 loop: CAWIPGNTYEQYF. For the CDR3, the DNA is TGTGCCTGGATACCCGGGAATACCTACGAGCAGTACTTC.

There are a few counts of this clonotype. The chain combines TRBV20-1 with TRBJ2-1, with TRBD2 matching over 11 bases. The CDR3 spans 15 residues. Germline assignment: CDR1 DFQATT and CDR2 SNEGSKA (reference sequence). Germline trimming cut 3 bases from V and 11 bases from J; bases unmatched to any gene: 12. The CDR3 here is CSASPRASGRMKQFF. The DNA of the CDR3 is TGCAGTGCTAGTCCTCGGGCTAGCGGGAGGATGAAGCAGTTCTTC.